One sample yielded the 27 T cell receptor beta chains listed below, sequenced in a study of radiotherapy plus CTLA-4 blockade in lung cancer. The assay was immunoSEQ multiplex PCR, and TCRdb's table has in-frame clones only and misses some. This table has around 78,000 clones, around 79% appearing once. Sequencing was performed on peripheral blood, taken from a patient treated with radiotherapy plus ipilimumab. These receptors all come from a human donor with non-small cell lung cancer who had a partial response to radiotherapy plus ipilimumab. Some clones in this sample may be carry-over from other donors' samples.

J is TRBJ2-7 and V is TRBV6-1; 7 bases line up with TRBD1. The CDR3 sequence is 13 residues long. Germline assignment: CDR1 MNHNS and CDR2 SASEGT. V shed 5 bases, J shed 6 bases, and the junction held 7 bases outside the gene matches. The CDR3 DNA reads TGTGCCAGCAGTTATGAGGGGGCGCTCGAGCAGTACTTC. Residues: CASSYEGALEQYF.

CDR3 sequence (DNA): TGTGCCAGCAGCTTAGACCCAGGCCCCTACAATGAGCAGTTCTTC. Its protein is CASSLDPGPYNEQFF. The V call is TRBV7-2, the J call TRBJ2-1; D remains unclear. The CDR3 spans 15 residues. The germline V and J ends were trimmed by 1 base and 2 bases, with 9 bases remaining between them. Germline assignment: CDR1 SGHTA and CDR2 FQGNSA.

The table lists this clone with a few counts. The chain carries TRBV7-2 and TRBJ2-1; 11 nucleotides agree with TRBD2. Germline CDR1 and CDR2: SGHTA and FQGNSA. The CDR3 spans 18 residues. V dropped 2 bases and J dropped 2; count of bases not matched to a gene: 8. The CDR3, as DNA: TGTGCCAGCAGCTTATTGCTAGCGGGGGGTTTCCCCTACAATGAGCAGTTCTTC. Its protein product is CASSLLLAGGFPYNEQFF.

This rearrangement joins TRBV29-1 to TRBJ2-3, with D perhaps matching TRBD1 (5 bases). This CDR3 is 12 amino acids long. Germline CDR1 is SQVTM and CDR2 is ANQGSEA. Trimming took 4 bases from V and 4 from J, leaving 9 bases between them. CDR3 coding DNA: TGCAGCGTTGTCAGGGTGGCAGATACGCAGTATTTT. Its protein is CSVVRVADTQYF.

The chain couples TRBV2 to TRBJ1-2, with D possibly matching TRBD1 (5 bases). This CDR3 comprises 14 residues. V dropped 2 bases and J dropped 7 bases, with 14 bases sitting between them. The germline CDR1 and CDR2 sequences are SNHLY and FYNNEI. CDR3 sequence: CASSERQQVGGYTF. Here the CDR3 DNA reads TGTGCCAGCAGTGAAAGGCAACAGGTTGGTGGCTACACCTTC. Full variable domain (remainder filled in from reference TRBV2 and TRBJ1-2): EPEVTQTPSHQVTQMGQEVILRCVPISNHLYFYWYRQILGQKVEFLVSFYNNEISEKSEIFDDQFSVERPDGSNFTLKIRSTKLEDSAMYFCASSERQQVGGYTFGSGTRLTVV.

This clone was detected once. The V gene is TRBV28, the J gene TRBJ1-2; 7 nucleotides agree with TRBD1. Germline values: CDR1 MDHEN, CDR2 SYDVKM. This CDR3 spans 13 amino acids. The V gene end was trimmed by 6 bases and the J gene end by 7 bases; junction bases not matched to a gene: 8. CDR3: CASRSGGRGGYTF. The CDR3 DNA follows: TGTGCCAGCAGATCAGGGGGACGGGGTGGCTACACCTTC.

This chain joins TRBV7-2 and TRBJ2-3, with 8 bases that match TRBD2. V dropped 1 base and J dropped 4; count of bases not matched to a gene: 13. Germline values: CDR1 SGHTA, CDR2 FQGNSA. CDR3 length equals 18 residues. In nucleotides, the CDR3 is TGTGCCAGCAGCTTAGGGCTAGCGGGCTCACAACGGGCAGATACGCAGTATTTT. Residues: CASSLGLAGSQRADTQYF.

This clone has only a few counts. The junction departs from germline at one end; a sequencing error may be responsible. The chain carries TRBV18 and TRBJ2-7; D uncertain. The CDR3 consists of 15 residues. Germline loops: CDR1 KGHSH, CDR2 LQKENI. CDR3 in DNA: TGTGCCAGCTCACCGGGCACACGGCGCTCCTCCGAGCAGTACTTC. Amino acid sequence: CASSPGTRRSSEQYF.

The J gene is TRBJ2-2, the V gene TRBV29-1; 9 bases are shared with TRBD1. CDR3 length equals 13 residues. V trimming: 6 bases; J trimming: 7 bases; junction bases outside the gene matches: 6. Germline CDR1 SQVTM, CDR2 ANQGSEA. CDR3 in amino acids: CSVAGQGDGELFF. In DNA form, the CDR3 reads TGCAGCGTAGCGGGACAGGGCGACGGGGAGCTGTTTTTT.

A word on this clone: Other nucleotide sequences from this sample produce the same CDR3. The chain is built from TRBV2 and TRBJ2-7, with TRBD1 matching over 7 bases. The CDR3 runs to 13 residues. Per the germline V gene, CDR1 is SNHLY and CDR2 is FYNNEI. V was clipped by 6 bases and J by 2 bases; unmatched bases: 4. CDR3 DNA sequence: TGTGCCAGCAGCGATGACAGGGCCTACGAGCAGTACTTC. Protein sequence: CASSDDRAYEQYF.

The chain uses TRBV2 and TRBJ2-2; possibly TRBD2 for D (6 bases). Germline loops: CDR1 SNHLY, CDR2 FYNNEI. This CDR3 region has 15 residues. Trimming left V 2 bases short and J 4 bases short, with 11 bases between. CDR3 DNA sequence: TGTGCCAGCAGTGAACGGCGGGGTCTCACCGGGGAGCTGTTTTTT. Its translation is CASSERRGLTGELFF.

The V call is TRBV7-2, the J call TRBJ1-6; TRBD1 matches 8 bases. Trimming at V came to 5 bases and at J to 7 bases, leaving 7 bases not matched to a gene. This CDR3 region has 15 residues. CDR1 and CDR2 from the germline V gene are SGHTA and FQGNSA. DNA of the CDR3: TGTGCCAGCAGCCCTATGAGGACAGGGAATTCACCCCTCCACTTT. This translates into CASSPMRTGNSPLHF.

This clone was recorded a few times. The chain has TRBV28 and TRBJ1-3; no clear D. Trimming removed 4 bases from V and 4 bases from J, with 14 bases in between. The germline CDR1 and CDR2 sequences are MDHEN and SYDVKM. The CDR3 contains 15 residues. Here the CDR3 DNA reads TGTGCCAGCAGTTCAGGAGGCACAGCGGGAAACACCATATATTTT. It yields the protein CASSSGGTAGNTIYF.

This clone was recorded a few times. This chain uses TRBV7-9 with TRBJ2-5, with D tentatively TRBD1 (5 bases). Trimming stripped 5 bases from V and 3 bases from J, with 22 bases between. The CDR3 runs 17 residues. Germline assignment: CDR1 SEHNR and CDR2 FQNEAQ (reference sequence). CDR3 sequence: CASSRRLDGHGEETQYF. In DNA, the CDR3 is TGTGCCAGCAGCAGACGCCTTGACGGACACGGCGAAGAGACCCAGTACTTC.

V gene TRBV6-6 combines with J gene TRBJ1-2, with no clear D. The ends were cut back, 0 bases at V and 7 bases at J, with 12 bases in the middle. The germline CDR1 and CDR2 sequences are MNHNY and SVGAGI (reference sequence). The CDR3 has 14 amino acids. This chain's CDR3 is CASSYSSLAGGYTF. The CDR3 bases are TGTGCCAGCAGTTACTCTTCCCTGGCTGGTGGCTACACCTTC.

The chain combines TRBV11-3 with TRBJ2-3; 15 bases are shared with TRBD2. The CDR3 runs 17 residues. After removal of 5 bases from V and 3 bases from J, the junction contained 6 bases not matched to a gene. The germline CDR1 and CDR2 sequences are SGHNT and YENEEA. CDR3 sequence (DNA): TGTGCCAGCAGCCCCGGACTAGCGGGGGGGGTGACAGATACGCAGTATTTT. Translation gives CASSPGLAGGVTDTQYF. Looking up the rest from reference TRBV11-3 and TRBJ2-3 gives the full variable domain: EAGVVQSPRYKIIEKKQPVAFWCNPISGHNTLYWYLQNLGQGPELLIRYENEEAVDDSQLPKDRFSAERLKGVDSTLKIQPAELGDSAVYLCASSPGLAGGVTDTQYFGPGTRLTVL.

This sequence joins TRBV7-9 and TRBJ2-3; TRBD1 is a possible D gene (6 bases). CDR1 and CDR2 from the germline V gene are SEHNR and FQNEAQ (reference sequence). With 2 bases removed from V and 5 bases from J, the gap between germline ends came to 17 bases. CDR3 length equals 16 residues. CDR3 DNA: TGTGCCAGCAGCTTATCTAGGGGGAACTCTGGAGATACGCAGTATTTT. The encoded protein is CASSLSRGNSGDTQYF.

This clone was recorded a few times. The genes are TRBV5-4 and TRBJ1-3; the D gene is possibly TRBD1 (5 bases). The CDR3 is 14 residues long. V dropped 1 base and J dropped 9 bases, with 14 bases sitting between them. Germline V gene data show CDR1 as SGHNT and CDR2 as YYREEE (reference sequence). As DNA, the CDR3 is TGTGCCAGCAGCTTGCTGACAGCGCCAAGCACCATATATTTT. Amino acids: CASSLLTAPSTIYF. Filled out from reference TRBV5-4 and TRBJ1-3, the complete variable domain reads ETGVTQSPTHLIKTRGQQVTLRCSSQSGHNTVSWYQQALGQGPQFIFQYYREEENGRGNFPPRFSGLQFPNYSSELNVNALELDDSALYLCASSLLTAPSTIYFGEGSWLTVV.

V usage is TRBV6-5 and J usage is TRBJ2-5; 8 bases are a match to TRBD1. Germline loops: CDR1 MNHEY, CDR2 SVGAGI. The CDR3 runs 14 residues. V shed 6 bases, J shed 2 bases, and the junction held 5 bases outside the gene matches. The CDR3 region is CASRTTGGQETQYF. The CDR3 DNA sequence: TGTGCCAGCAGAACTACAGGGGGACAAGAGACCCAGTACTTC.

The rearrangement joins TRBV5-1 to TRBJ1-3; perhaps TRBD1 as D (6 bases). This CDR3 region has 15 residues. V gave up 5 bases and J gave up 3 bases, with 15 bases separating them. Germline CDR1 SGHRS, CDR2 YFSETQ. The CDR3, as DNA: TGCGCCAGCAGTTCGGACAGCCGGTATGGAAACACCATATATTTT. Translation gives CASSSDSRYGNTIYF.

V gene TRBV10-1 combines with J gene TRBJ2-4; unclear D gene. CDR1 is WNHNN, CDR2 SYGVQD, per germline (reference sequence). V gave up 3 bases and J gave up 0 bases, with 9 bases separating them. The length of the CDR3 is 15 residues. The CDR3 DNA reads TGCGCCAGCAGTGATAATGCGCTAGCCAAAAACATTCAGTACTTC. This codes for CASSDNALAKNIQYF.

The chain has TRBV6-6 and TRBJ2-1; D might be TRBD1 (5 bases). The V gene's germline CDR1 is MNHNY and CDR2 SVGAGI (reference sequence). The CDR3 has 15 amino acids. V was trimmed by 2 bases and J by 1 base, leaving 9 bases between them. DNA of the CDR3: TGTGCCAGCAGTTACGAGGACATGTCCTACAATGAGCAGTTCTTC. Translated, it gives CASSYEDMSYNEQFF.

This chain joins TRBV2 and TRBJ2-3; the match to TRBD2 covers 10 bases. The CDR3 is 15 residues long. CDR1 and CDR2 (germline): SNHLY, FYNNEI. Trimming at V came to 6 bases and at J to 3 bases, leaving 6 bases not matched to a gene. The CDR3 region is CASRRLAGSTDTQYF. The CDR3 DNA is TGTGCCAGCAGAAGACTAGCGGGTTCAACAGATACGCAGTATTTT.

V and J are TRBV10-2 and TRBJ1-2; 10 bases agree with TRBD1. The CDR3 is 15 amino acids. J lost 2 bases, V lost 3 bases, and 3 bases had no gene match. Germline values: CDR1 WSHSY, CDR2 SAAADI. The CDR3 bases are TGCGCCAGCAGTGATGGGGACAGGGGAAACTATGGCTACACCTTC. This gives the protein CASSDGDRGNYGYTF.

The chain recombines TRBV11-2 with TRBJ2-7; TRBD1 aligns across 8 bases. V trimming: 5 bases; J trimming: 6 bases; junction bases outside the gene matches: 12. Germline CDR1 is SGHAT and CDR2 is FQNNGV. CDR3 length: 15 amino acids. CDR3 sequence (DNA): TGTGCCAGCAGCCCCGGCCGGACAGGGACTTCCGAGCAGTACTTC. As protein: CASSPGRTGTSEQYF.

The V call is TRBV4-1, the J call TRBJ2-7; 7 positions match TRBD1. The length of the CDR3 is 16 residues. Germline values: CDR1 MGHRA, CDR2 YSYEKL. V shed 4 bases and J 0 bases; nucleotides not matched to a gene: 9. CDR3 sequence reads: CASSPPGQVSSYEQYF. The CDR3 nucleotides read TGCGCCAGCAGCCCTCCCGGACAGGTTAGCTCCTACGAGCAGTACTTC.

The chain has TRBV27 and TRBJ1-6; no reliable D call. V lost 0 bases and J lost 7, with 7 bases in between. Germline lookup yields CDR1 MNHEY and CDR2 SMNVEV (reference sequence). There are 14 residues in the CDR3. The CDR3 DNA follows: TGTGCCAGCAGTTTATCGTTACAAAATTCACCCCTCCACTTT. Translating it yields CASSLSLQNSPLHF.